The present entry profiles one TCR beta chain with its context. The sample belongs to a study of blood T cell repertoires in COVID-19. Study background: Samples of COVID-19 (acute and convalescent) were obtained from the United States, Italy and Spain.

Libraries were prepared by immunoSEQ multiplex PCR; TCRdb keeps only in-frame clonotypes and omits some of them. The table has some 510,000 clones, roughly 90% seen once. Grouping used clinical history reported by participants in a survey and questionnaire. The CDR3 runs 12 residues. CDR1 is MDHEN, CDR2 SYDVKM, per germline. V lost 6 bases, J lost 6 bases, and 11 bases lay in between. This receptor was obtained from a woman between 35 and 50 years old who had recovered from COVID-19. This chain joins TRBV28 and TRBJ1-2; TRBD1 might be the D (5 bases). The sample taken for sequencing was PBMCs or T cells enriched from blood (not recorded which). As DNA, the CDR3 is TGTGCCAGCAGGATACAGGATGATGGCTACACCTTC. Residues: CASRIQDDGYTF.